This TCR beta chain originates from a study of cytomegalovirus exposure and HLA in healthy donors. The PCR made use of 60 Vbeta and 13 Jbeta primers. Profiled with immunoSEQ multiplex PCR; TCRdb holds only in-frame clones, not every one. This sample has approximately 120,000 clones; 60% to 85% occur once, and the top ten carry approximately 3.6%. This sequence was found in a man younger than 45 in good health and CMV-seronegative. Sequencing was performed on PBMCs.

CDR3 sequence (DNA): TGCAGCGCCACTGAACGACGGGGGAACACTGAAGCTTTCTTT. Translating gives CSATERRGNTEAFF. The genes are TRBV29-1 and TRBJ1-1; D unresolved. The V and J ends lost 7 bases and 1 base respectively, with 16 bases between them. Germline assignment: CDR1 SQVTM and CDR2 ANQGSEA. CDR3 size: 14 residues.